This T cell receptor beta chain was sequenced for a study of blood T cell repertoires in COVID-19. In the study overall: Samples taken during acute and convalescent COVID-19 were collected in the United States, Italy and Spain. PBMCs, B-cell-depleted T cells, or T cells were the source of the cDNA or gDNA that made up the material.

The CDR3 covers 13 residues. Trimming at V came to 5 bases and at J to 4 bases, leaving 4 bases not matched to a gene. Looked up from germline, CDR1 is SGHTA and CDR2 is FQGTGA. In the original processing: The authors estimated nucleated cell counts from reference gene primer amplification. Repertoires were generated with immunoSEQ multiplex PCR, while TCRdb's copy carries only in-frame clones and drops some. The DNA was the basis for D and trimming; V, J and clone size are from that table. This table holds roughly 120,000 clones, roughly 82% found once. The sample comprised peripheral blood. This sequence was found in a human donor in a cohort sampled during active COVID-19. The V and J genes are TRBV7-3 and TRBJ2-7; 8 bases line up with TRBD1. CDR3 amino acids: CASSRDRSYEQYF. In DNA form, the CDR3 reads TGTGCCAGCAGCCGGGACAGGAGTTACGAGCAGTACTTC.